The 31 T cell receptor beta chains below were found in one sample sequenced in a study of T-cell reconstitution after alpha-beta-depleted transplantation in children. Preparation of the TCRbeta library was carried out with unique molecular identifiers. TCRdb independently ran MiXCR on the PCR reads; one entry per CDR3 protein. The sample carries approximately 170,000 distinct CDR3 sequences, around 10% recorded once. This material consisted of PBMCs, taken before TCRalphabeta/CD19-depleted stem cell transplant. The receptors were sampled from a boy between 2 and 10 years old with acute myeloid leukemia, due to receive a stem cell transplant.

This clonotype was detected ten times or more. The V and J genes are TRBV5-1 and TRBJ1-1; D is possibly TRBD1 (5 bases). The CDR3 has 14 residues. Germline-derived CDR1 and CDR2 are SGHRS and YFSETQ. V was clipped by 0 bases and J by 4 bases, with 10 bases between them. The CDR3 reads CASSLGTSSTEAFF. CDR3 DNA: TGCGCCAGCAGCTTGGGGACAAGCAGCACTGAAGCTTTCTTT.

In this sample, this clonotype turned up many times. V gene TRBV12-3 or TRBV12-4 combines with J gene TRBJ2-2; 9 bases match TRBD2. Trimming at V came to 6 bases and at J to 4 bases, leaving 9 bases not matched to a gene. The CDR3 totals 16 residues. The CDR3 region has the DNA TGTGCCAGCAGCCCAAGCGGGGGGCTCCTCACCGGGGAGCTGTTTTTT. This codes for CASSPSGGLLTGELFF.

On this clonotype: A much larger clone lies one base from this, so it may be a read error. This sequence joins TRBV20-1 and TRBJ1-1; D remains ambiguous. Looked up from germline, CDR1 is DFQATT and CDR2 is SNEGSKA (reference sequence). The CDR3 is made up of 13 amino acids. This chain's CDR3 is CSAIFPMNAEAFF. Here the CDR3 DNA reads TGCAGTGCTATTTTTCCCATGAACGCTGAAGCTTTCTTT.

In this sample, this clonotype turned up many times. The rearrangement links TRBV12-3 or TRBV12-4 to TRBJ2-1; 7 nucleotides match TRBD1. V lost 6 bases, J lost 8 bases, and 7 bases stayed unmatched. The CDR3 has 13 residues. The CDR3 is CASSPNRGHEQFF. CDR3 bases: TGTGCCAGCAGCCCGAACAGGGGCCATGAGCAGTTCTTC.

Ten or more counts support this clonotype. J is TRBJ2-1 and V is TRBV2; D remains unclear. The germline gives CDR1 SNHLY, CDR2 FYNNEI. The CDR3 sequence is 14 residues long. V lost 3 bases, J lost 1 base, and 7 bases lay in between. The DNA of the CDR3 is TGTGCCAGCAGTGATGGCATATCCTACAATGAGCAGTTCTTC. Translated, it gives CASSDGISYNEQFF.

This clonotype has at least ten counts. The CDR3 spells CASSLAGANVLTF. DNA of the CDR3: TGTGCCAGCAGCCTTGCCGGGGCCAACGTCCTGACTTTC. The chain couples TRBV13 to TRBJ2-6; D call uncertain. Per germline, CDR1 PRHDT and CDR2 FYEKMQ (reference sequence). The CDR3 has 13 residues. Trimming removed 5 bases from V and 4 bases from J, with 6 bases in between.

This clonotype has ten or more counts. The V call is TRBV6-1, the J call TRBJ1-1; D uncertain. Between the trimmed V and J ends, which lost 7 bases and 5 bases, there was a span of 8 bases. The germline V gene has CDR1 MNHNS and CDR2 SASEGT. This CDR3 is built from 11 residues. CDR3 sequence (DNA): TGTGCCAGCAATTTGGGGACTGAAGCTTTCTTT. It codes for CASNLGTEAFF.

This clonotype has at least ten counts. The chain is built from TRBV30 and TRBJ2-5; 7 bases map to TRBD1. This CDR3 is 13 amino acids long. With 4 bases clipped from V and 3 bases from J, the junction kept 5 bases outside the gene matches. In germline, CDR1 is GTSNPN, CDR2 SVGIG (reference sequence). The CDR3 sequence is CAWNRGSEETQYF. CDR3 nucleotides: TGTGCCTGGAACAGGGGATCCGAAGAGACCCAGTACTTC.

CDR3 region: CCPRMNRDRLIPPLYEQYF. DNA of the CDR3: TGCTGCCCCAGGATGAACCGGGACAGGCTTATCCCCCCTCTCTACGAGCAGTACTTC. The chain has TRBV20-1 and TRBJ2-7, with 8 nucleotides matching TRBD1. Germline V gene sequence: CDR1 DFQATT, CDR2 SNEGSKA (reference sequence). The CDR3 is 19 residues long.

The table lists this clonotype with many counts. J is TRBJ2-1 and V is TRBV28; no definite D call. Trimming took 2 bases from V and 6 from J, leaving 11 bases between them. The CDR3 spans 14 residues. The germline V gene has CDR1 MDHEN and CDR2 SYDVKM. The CDR3: CASSLGPRTNEQFF. CDR3 nucleotides: TGTGCCAGCAGTTTAGGACCTCGGACCAATGAGCAGTTCTTC.

At least ten counts were recorded for this clonotype. This chain connects TRBV7-8 to TRBJ1-5; D might be TRBD1 (6 bases). Germline-derived CDR1 and CDR2 are SGHVS and FQNEAQ. CDR3 size: 18 residues. Trimming removed 2 bases from V and 0 bases from J, with 17 bases in between. The CDR3 DNA reads TGTGCCAGCAGCTTACAGACAGCAGGAGGGGGTAGCAATCAGCCCCAGCATTTT. Translated: CASSLQTAGGGSNQPQHF.

V is TRBV28 and J is TRBJ2-6, with D perhaps given as TRBD1 or TRBD2 (6 bases each). Trimming pared 3 bases from V and 0 bases from J, leaving 15 bases between. Germline V CDR1 and CDR2: MDHEN, SYDVKM. CDR3 length: 18 amino acids. CDR3 DNA: TGTGCCAGCAGTTTTAGTTGGGGGGCTAGCTCTGGGGCCAACGTCCTGACTTTC. As protein: CASSFSWGASSGANVLTF.

The chain links TRBV30 to TRBJ1-5; D is unresolved. CDR1 is GTSNPN, CDR2 SVGIG, per germline (reference sequence). This CDR3 is built from 17 residues. V was trimmed by 2 bases and J by 2 bases, leaving 19 bases between them. CDR3 sequence (DNA): TGTGCCTGGAGTTCATCCCTCGCCGGGTTGGGCAATCAGCCCCAGCATTTT. Protein: CAWSSSLAGLGNQPQHF.

This clonotype was found many times. The rearrangement uses TRBV3-1 and TRBJ2-5; D uncertain. CDR3 length equals 14 residues. V was pared by 4 bases and J by 1 base, with 10 bases between. The germline gives CDR1 LGHDT, CDR2 YNNKEL (reference sequence). The CDR3 sequence is CASSLGSGQETQYF. In nucleotides, the CDR3 is TGTGCCAGCAGCCTGGGGTCAGGCCAAGAGACCCAGTACTTC.

This clonotype showed up just a few times. The rearrangement links TRBV5-6 to TRBJ2-3; 7 bases are a match to TRBD2. J lost 2 bases, V lost 0 bases, and 3 bases had no gene match. The CDR3 loop spans 15 amino acids. Germline V lookup: CDR1 SGHDT, CDR2 YYEEEE. The CDR3 coding sequence is TGTGCCAGCAGCTTGGCCGGGGGGTACACAGATACGCAGTATTTT. Amino acid sequence: CASSLAGGYTDTQYF.

Ten or more counts support this clonotype. The chain employs TRBV20-1 and TRBJ1-1; TRBD1 might be the D (6 bases). This CDR3 has 14 amino acids. V lost 0 bases, J lost 10 bases, and 18 bases lay in between. The germline V gene encodes CDR1 DFQATT and CDR2 SNEGSKA (reference sequence). The CDR3 reads CSARDSGTGFVAFF. The CDR3 coding sequence is TGCAGTGCTAGAGATTCGGGAACAGGGTTCGTAGCTTTCTTT.

This clonotype was observed many times. J is TRBJ1-1 and V is TRBV7-8; TRBD1 might be the D (6 bases). Trimming took off 5 bases at V and 0 bases at J, with 10 bases between the two ends. The CDR3 runs 14 residues. Germline V gene data show CDR1 as SGHVS and CDR2 as FQNEAQ. Written as DNA, the CDR3 is TGTGCCAGCAGCAGGGGGGCCGTGAACACTGAAGCTTTCTTT. This codes for CASSRGAVNTEAFF.

At least ten counts were recorded for this clonotype. The chain joins TRBV20-1 to TRBJ2-1; D is perhaps TRBD2 (6 bases). The length of the CDR3 is 16 residues. The V end lost 1 base, the J end lost 9 bases, and 22 bases lay between the germline ends. Germline loops: CDR1 DFQATT, CDR2 SNEGSKA (reference sequence). The CDR3 loop reads CSARGELASWGGEQFF. CDR3 DNA sequence: TGCAGTGCTAGAGGGGAGCTAGCGTCGTGGGGAGGTGAGCAGTTCTTC.

There are many counts of this clonotype. The chain recombines TRBV30 with TRBJ2-7; D unresolved. Germline V CDR1 and CDR2: GTSNPN, SVGIG (reference sequence). This CDR3 has 13 residues. V was shortened by 0 bases and J by 0 bases, with 6 bases between the two germline ends. The CDR3 bases are TGTGCCTGGAGTGTACAGCTCTCCTACGAGCAGTACTTC. It translates to CAWSVQLSYEQYF.

This clonotype was counted many times. This chain links TRBV27 with TRBJ1-4; D may be TRBD1 (5 bases). V lost 3 bases, J lost 7 bases, and 18 bases lay in between. This CDR3 spans 16 amino acids. Looked up from germline, CDR1 is MNHEY and CDR2 is SMNVEV (reference sequence). CDR3 in amino acids: CASSLSTGSPVEKLFF. The CDR3 nucleotides are TGTGCCAGCAGTTTGTCTACAGGCTCCCCCGTTGAAAAACTGTTTTTT. The entire variable domain, with the rest obtained from reference TRBV27 and TRBJ1-4, is as follows: EAQVTQNPRYLITVTGKKLTVTCSQNMNHEYMSWYRQDPGLGLRQIYYSMNVEVTDKGDVPEGYKVSRKEKRNFPLILESPSPNQTSLYFCASSLSTGSPVEKLFFGSGTQLSVL.

Relative to its sample, this clonotype is medium-sized (0.01 to 0.1%). The chain carries TRBV7-6 and TRBJ2-1; 8 positions agree with TRBD1. CDR1 and CDR2 from the germline V gene are SGHVS and FNYEAQ. V gave up 5 bases and J gave up 3 bases; unmatched junction bases: 3. This CDR3 comprises 14 residues. CDR3 protein: CASSRQGNYNEQFF. The DNA for the CDR3 is TGTGCCAGCAGCCGACAGGGGAACTACAATGAGCAGTTCTTC. The full variable domain, completed using reference TRBV7-6 and TRBJ2-1, is GAGVSQSPRYKVTKRGQDVALRCDPISGHVSLYWYRQALGQGPEFLTYFNYEAQQDKSGLPNDRFSAERPEGSISTLTIQRTEQRDSAMYRCASSRQGNYNEQFFGPGTRLTVL.

This clonotype has a count of ten or more. The rearrangement uses TRBV20-1 and TRBJ2-5; no clear D. The CDR3 covers 10 residues. Trimming left V 3 bases short and J 5 bases short, with 4 bases between. Germline-derived CDR1 and CDR2 are DFQATT and SNEGSKA (reference sequence). The CDR3 region has the DNA TGCAGTGCTAGTATGGAGACCCAGTACTTC. Its protein is CSASMETQYF.

This clonotype was counted at least ten times. The CDR3 sequence is CASSQDVTEAFF. CDR3 bases: TGCGCCAGCAGCCAAGACGTGACAGAAGCTTTCTTT. The chain couples TRBV4-1 to TRBJ1-1; D uncertain. The germline V gene has CDR1 MGHRA and CDR2 YSYEKL. This CDR3 region has 12 residues. Trimming took 0 bases from V and 8 from J, leaving 7 bases between them.

The sample holds many counts of this clonotype. This rearrangement joins TRBV7-9 to TRBJ1-5; weak D call: TRBD1 (6 bases). CDR1 and CDR2 (germline): SEHNR, FQNEAQ (reference sequence). The CDR3 length is 13 residues. Trimming left V 1 base short and J 11 bases short, with 12 bases between. Here the CDR3 reads CASSLEGGDTQHF. The CDR3 DNA sequence: TGTGCCAGCAGCTTAGAGGGGGGCGACACCCAGCATTTT.

This clonotype came up many times. The CDR3 protein is CASRGSGTDTQYF. The CDR3 bases are TGTGCCAGCCGGGGTAGCGGCACAGATACGCAGTATTTT. J is TRBJ2-3 and V is TRBV6-1; D possibly corresponds to TRBD2 (5 bases). The CDR3 is made up of 13 amino acids. V was clipped by 8 bases and J by 1 base, with 10 bases between them. Germline CDR1 is MNHNS and CDR2 is SASEGT.

This clonotype occurred many times. The chain is built from TRBV5-1 and TRBJ2-2; weak D call: TRBD1 (5 bases). Per the germline V gene, CDR1 is SGHRS and CDR2 is YFSETQ. CDR3 length: 15 amino acids. V was trimmed by 4 bases and J by 5 bases, leaving 15 bases between them. CDR3 amino acids: CASSRPGIGTGELFF. CDR3 sequence (DNA): TGCGCCAGCAGCCGGCCAGGGATCGGGACCGGGGAGCTGTTTTTT.

This clonotype was counted at least ten times. This rearrangement joins TRBV3-1 to TRBJ2-7, with D hard to call. This CDR3 contains 14 residues. V was pared by 0 bases and J by 0 bases, with 6 bases between. The germline V gene encodes CDR1 LGHDT and CDR2 YNNKEL (reference sequence). Here the CDR3 reads CASSQEASSYEQYF. The CDR3 bases are TGTGCCAGCAGCCAAGAAGCCTCCTCCTACGAGCAGTACTTC.

This clonotype was seen repeatedly, ten times or more. This rearrangement joins TRBV7-8 to TRBJ1-2, with TRBD1 matching 7 bases. The junction had 11 bases not matched to a gene; V was cut back by 5 bases and J by 5 bases. Germline CDR1 SGHVS, CDR2 FQNEAQ. The CDR3 is made up of 15 amino acids. The CDR3 DNA reads TGTGCCAGCAGCGTTGCCGGGACAGCGATTTATGGCTACACCTTC. Its translation is CASSVAGTAIYGYTF.

This chain joins TRBV7-9 and TRBJ1-4; D unresolved. Trimming left V 1 base short and J 11 bases short, with 14 bases between. CDR3 length: 14 residues. The germline V gene encodes CDR1 SEHNR and CDR2 FQNEAQ (reference sequence). The CDR3 DNA reads as TGTGCCAGCAGCTTAGTTGCGGTGTCGGATAAACTGTTTTTT. It is translated as CASSLVAVSDKLFF. The complete variable domain, with remaining parts taken from reference TRBV7-9 and TRBJ1-4, reads DTGVSQNPRHKITKRGQNVTFRCDPISEHNRLYWYRQTLGQGPEFLTYFQNEAQLEKSRLLSDRFSAERPKGSFSTLEIQRTEQGDSAMYLCASSLVAVSDKLFFGSGTQLSVL.

This clonotype was counted at least ten times. V is TRBV28 and J is TRBJ1-1; D call uncertain. The CDR3 is 14 residues long. Germline assignment: CDR1 MDHEN and CDR2 SYDVKM. Trimming cost V 3 bases and J 1 base, with 9 bases left between them. CDR3 sequence: CASSLVRQNTEAFF. The CDR3, as DNA: TGTGCCAGCAGTTTGGTCAGACAGAACACTGAAGCTTTCTTT.

As concerns this clonotype: Since a much larger clone is just one base distant, this may be a read error. The gene calls are TRBV12-3 or TRBV12-4 and TRBJ1-1; D is unclear. The CDR3 loop spans 14 amino acids. Trimming shortened V by 8 bases and J by 1 base, and 14 bases separated the two germline ends. The CDR3 nucleotides read TGTGCCAGCCGCTGGGGTATAGGGAACACTGAAGCTTTCTTT. It specifies CASRWGIGNTEAFF.